The next 25 T cell receptor beta chains were all read from a single sample in a study of tumor and adjacent non-tumor tissue in lung cancer. RNA was extracted from bulk tissue without any cell sorting. This non-tumor lung sample came from over 3 cm beyond the tumor edge. The library came from three nested PCR rounds adapted from ARM-PCR protocols. TCRdb itself ran the multiplex PCR reads through MiXCR, one entry per CDR3 protein. The sample has some 100,000 distinct CDR3 sequences; 80% are singletons. The sample was distant non-tumor lung tissue. The source of these receptors is a man in his 60s with small cell lung cancer.

The chain carries TRBV20-1 and TRBJ2-3, with TRBD1 identical over 8 bases. The germline CDR1 and CDR2 sequences are DFQATT and SNEGSKA (reference sequence). V was clipped by 6 bases and J by 3 bases; unmatched bases: 11. This CDR3 is 15 amino acids long. In nucleotides, the CDR3 is TGCAGTGCCGTACGGACAGGGTTCGCGACAGATACGCAGTATTTT. It specifies CSAVRTGFATDTQYF.

Notes on this clonotype: Since the CDR3 does not end with the conserved phenylalanine or tryptophan, this likely comes from a read error. The chain recombines TRBV4-2 with TRBJ1-1; D might be TRBD1 (5 bases). The CDR3 runs 13 residues. The germline V gene encodes CDR1 LGHNA and CDR2 YNFKEQ. CDR3 residues: CTSSQGDAAEAFL. The CDR3 region has the DNA TGTACCAGCAGCCAAGGGGACGCGGCTGAAGCTTTCTTA.

On this clonotype: Germline is not matched at one junction end, which may reflect a read error. V gene TRBV5-1 combines with J gene TRBJ2-2; 8 bases fit TRBD1. The CDR3 is made up of 17 amino acids. Germline V gene lookup returns CDR1 SGHRS and CDR2 YFSETQ. The CDR3: CASSWPRRQGNTGELFF. Written as DNA, the CDR3 is TGCGCCAGCAGCTGGCCTCGGAGACAGGGGAACACTGGGGAGCTGTTTTTT.

This clonotype occurred many times. The J gene is TRBJ1-1, the V gene TRBV5-1; D not resolved. CDR1 and CDR2 from the germline V gene are SGHRS and YFSETQ. CDR3 length: 16 amino acids. Trimming cost V 0 bases and J 0 bases, with 12 bases left between them. CDR3 DNA sequence: TGCGCCAGCAGCTTGGAACCTTGGGGTATGAACACTGAAGCTTTCTTT. It specifies CASSLEPWGMNTEAFF.

This clonotype was recorded once. The CDR3 ends on some other residue instead of the conserved phenylalanine or tryptophan, so this is likely a read error. This chain links TRBV11-2 with TRBJ2-1; no clear D gene. Germline V gene lookup returns CDR1 SGHAT and CDR2 FQNNGV. This CDR3 comprises 13 residues. The CDR3 DNA follows: TGTGCCAGCAGTTTAGGGCGCAACAATGAGCAGTTCCTC. It translates to CASSLGRNNEQFL.

As for this clonotype: Sequence at one end of the junction differs from germline and may be a read error. The gene calls are TRBV10-2 and TRBJ2-1; D might be TRBD2 (5 bases). The CDR3 extends over 11 amino acids. CDR1 and CDR2 (germline): WSHSY, SAAADI. As DNA, the CDR3 is TGCGCCAGCGGAGGACGCGTTGAGCTGTTCTTC. Translating it yields CASGGRVELFF.

On this clonotype itself: Since a much larger clone is just one base distant, this may be a read error. The chain employs TRBV20-1 and TRBJ1-2; D unresolved. Germline V gene lookup returns CDR1 DFQATT and CDR2 SNEGSKA (reference sequence). Trimming removed 5 bases at V and 5 bases at J, with 12 bases between. The length of the CDR3 is 12 residues. As DNA, the CDR3 is TGCAGTGCTCCACCAGATAAATATGGCTACACCTTC. It codes for CSAPPDKYGYTF.

The chain links TRBV6-1 to TRBJ1-1, with D tentatively TRBD1 (5 bases). The CDR3 is 17 residues long. Trimming stripped 6 bases from V and 4 bases from J, with 24 bases between. Germline loops: CDR1 MNHNS, CDR2 SASEGT. The CDR3 spells CASSDGTTRAGSTEAFF. The CDR3 DNA follows: TGTGCCAGCAGCGACGGGACCACCCGGGCAGGAAGCACTGAAGCTTTCTTT.

A word on this clonotype: Given the absence of the conserved phenylalanine or tryptophan at the CDR3 end, a read error is likely. This chain's CDR3 is CASTATNNQPQHL. CDR3 nucleotide sequence: TGTGCCAGCACAGCTACGAACAATCAGCCCCAGCATCTT. The chain recombines TRBV6-1 with TRBJ1-5; no clear D gene. V lost 7 bases and J 3 bases, leaving 10 bases between the germline ends. The CDR3 totals 13 residues. Germline-derived CDR1 and CDR2 are MNHNS and SASEGT.

A word on this clonotype: A much bigger clone sits one base away, suggesting this may be a read error. The V call is TRBV5-8, the J call TRBJ2-5; possibly TRBD1 for D (6 bases). The CDR3 is 13 amino acids. The germline CDR1 and CDR2 sequences are SGHTS and YDEGEE. V lost 4 bases to trimming and J lost 4 bases, with 11 bases between them. This CDR3 is CASSPIGGETQYF. As DNA, the CDR3 is TGTGCCAGCAGCCCAATAGGGGGAGAGACCCAGTACTTC. Variable domain in full (rest from reference TRBV5-8 and TRBJ2-5): EAGVTQSPTHLIKTRGQQATLRCSPISGHTSVYWYQQALGLGLQFLLWYDEGEERNRGNFPPRFSGRQFPNYSSELNVNALELEDSALYLCASSPIGGETQYFGPGTRLLVL.

Concerning this clonotype itself: This could be a read error, since a much larger clone is one nucleotide away. The chain links TRBV5-1 to TRBJ2-5; D is perhaps TRBD2 (5 bases). There are 17 residues in the CDR3. Germline V gene sequence: CDR1 SGHRS, CDR2 YFSETQ. CDR3 coding DNA: TGCGCCATCAGCTTGGGTCATGCGAGGGCAGAACAAGAGACCCAGTACTTC. It codes for CAISLGHARAEQETQYF.

Turning to this clonotype: A much larger clone differs by one base, so this may be a read error. The conserved final phenylalanine or tryptophan is absent from the CDR3, which likely points to a read error. The rearrangement joins TRBV5-1 to TRBJ2-3, with unresolved D. Trimming cost V 4 bases and J 0 bases, with 6 bases left between them. Looked up from germline, CDR1 is SGHRS and CDR2 is YFSETQ. The CDR3 spans 13 residues. CDR3 protein: CASSDASTDTQYS. CDR3 bases: TGCGCCAGCAGCGACGCGAGCACAGATACGCAGTATTCT.

The table lists this clonotype with a few counts. The junction and the germline gene differ at one end; a read error may be behind it. The chain uses TRBV20-1 and TRBJ1-5; TRBD1 aligns across 7 bases. Germline-derived CDR1 and CDR2 are DFQATT and SNEGSKA (reference sequence). This CDR3 has 13 amino acids. CDR3 sequence: CSALIGGNQAQHF. CDR3 nucleotide sequence: TGCAGTGCACTAATAGGGGGCAATCAGGCCCAGCATTTT.

In regard to this clonotype: One junction end does not reproduce the germline sequence, and a read error may be involved. The chain carries TRBV12-3 or TRBV12-4 and TRBJ2-2; 7 bases agree with TRBD2. This CDR3 has 16 amino acids. CDR3 sequence (DNA): TGTGCCAGCAGTTTTTGGGGGGGGTCGAACACCGGGGAGCTGCTTTTT. Amino acid sequence: CASSFWGGSNTGELLF.

Concerning this clonotype itself: In this CDR3 the conserved last residue, phenylalanine or tryptophan, is missing, so a read error is likely. CDR3: CASNSISGRVNEQFV. The CDR3, as DNA: TGTGCCAGCAACTCAATTAGCGGGAGGGTGAATGAGCAGTTCGTC. The V and J genes are TRBV12-3 or TRBV12-4 and TRBJ2-1; 11 positions match TRBD2. This CDR3 contains 15 residues. J was trimmed by 7 bases and V by 7 bases; bases with no gene match: 9.

This clonotype occurred once. A read error may be the cause here, since a much bigger clone is one base away. The gene calls are TRBV28 and TRBJ1-3, with no clear D. Per germline, CDR1 MDHEN and CDR2 SYDVKM. V dropped 2 bases and J dropped 0 bases, with 8 bases sitting between them. The length of the CDR3 is 15 residues. CDR3 protein: CASSLSSYSGNTIYF. CDR3 bases: TGTGCCAGCAGTTTAAGCTCCTACTCTGGAAACACCATATATTTT.

A remark on this clonotype: The CDR3 end shows no conserved phenylalanine or tryptophan, and so a read error is likely. V usage is TRBV11-3 and J usage is TRBJ2-7; D is possibly TRBD2 (6 bases). This CDR3 is 15 amino acids long. V was cut by 1 base and J by 7 bases, with 17 bases left in between. Germline assignment: CDR1 SGHNT and CDR2 YENEEA. The CDR3 protein is CASSLALAGGEEQYS. In DNA form, the CDR3 reads TGTGCCAGCAGCTTAGCCTTAGCAGGAGGGGAAGAGCAGTACTCC.

Notes on this clonotype: Germline and junction disagree at one end, which may indicate a read error. V is TRBV20-1 and J is TRBJ2-1; D is possibly TRBD2 (5 bases). Germline CDR1 reads DFQATT; CDR2 reads SNEGSKA (reference sequence). This CDR3 is built from 14 residues. For the CDR3, the DNA is TGCAGTGCTAGTAAACTAGATTACAGTAATGAGCACTTCTTC. Translated: CSASKLDYSNEHFF.

Points on this clonotype: One base away lies a much larger clone, so this may be a sequencing read error. This chain joins TRBV20-1 and TRBJ2-7; D unresolved. CDR3 length equals 12 residues. The germline V gene has CDR1 DFQATT and CDR2 SNEGSKA (reference sequence). CDR3 coding DNA: TGCAGTGCTAGTGAGGTTTCCTACGGGCAGTACTTC. This sequence encodes CSASEVSYGQYF.

This clonotype was detected many times. The genes are TRBV6-2 or TRBV6-3 and TRBJ1-1; possible D gene TRBD1, 5 bases. Trimming stripped 2 bases from V and 0 bases from J, with 7 bases between. Germline assignment: CDR1 MNHEY and CDR2 SVGEGT. CDR3 length: 14 amino acids. This chain's CDR3 is CASSYQGLNTEAFF. The CDR3 coding sequence is TGTGCCAGCAGTTACCAGGGATTGAACACTGAAGCTTTCTTT.

Concerning this clonotype: The junction differs from germline at one of its ends, possibly a read error. The chain links TRBV13 to TRBJ1-6; D not certain. The germline gives CDR1 PRHDT, CDR2 FYEKMQ (reference sequence). CDR3 size: 17 residues. DNA of the CDR3: TGTGCCAACAGCCAAAACGGCGGAGGCTCCTATAATTCACCCCTCCACTTT. This encodes CANSQNGGGSYNSPLHF.

On this clonotype: The conserved closing phenylalanine or tryptophan is absent in this CDR3, likely reflecting a read error. The V call is TRBV6-1, the J call TRBJ2-2; D gene unclear. The CDR3 spans 16 residues. Germline V CDR1 and CDR2: MNHNS, SASEGT. The CDR3 region is CASNEDHGMPARELFS. For the CDR3, the DNA is TGTGCCAGCAATGAAGACCATGGCATGCCGGCCCGGGAGCTGTTTTCT.

This clonotype was recorded a few times. This may come from a read error, since a much larger clone is one base off. This sequence joins TRBV12-3 or TRBV12-4 and TRBJ1-5; 8 bases map to TRBD1. The CDR3 consists of 14 residues. The CDR3 coding sequence is TGTGCCAGCGGTTTAACAGGGGGGGGACAGCCCCAGCATTTT. It yields the protein CASGLTGGGQPQHF.

V is TRBV11-1 and J is TRBJ2-1, with 12 bases fitting TRBD2. The germline V gene encodes CDR1 SGHAT and CDR2 FQDESV (reference sequence). The CDR3 extends over 18 amino acids. The V segment lost 9 bases and the J segment 7 bases; nucleotides outside the gene matches: 19. The CDR3 protein is CASSSESRTSGNGNEQFF. The CDR3 nucleotides read TGTGCCAGTAGTTCAGAATCGAGGACTAGCGGGAATGGTAATGAGCAGTTCTTC.

A word on this clonotype: A junction end diverges from the germline sequence, so it may reflect a read error. V usage is TRBV4-1 and J usage is TRBJ2-3; 7 nucleotides agree with TRBD1. Germline V gene sequence: CDR1 MGHRA, CDR2 YSYEKL. This CDR3 region has 17 residues. The CDR3 sequence: CASSQDGTVLSIDTQYF. CDR3 DNA sequence: TGCGCCAGCAGCCAAGATGGGACAGTTCTTAGCATAGATACGCAGTATTTT.